The TCR beta chain under discussion was sequenced for a study of cytomegalovirus exposure and HLA in healthy donors. Study-wide results and limits: Relative to the roughly 700-donor mean, N-insertions were reportedly fewer in an Asian-associated ancestry cluster in a later analysis. Upon later analysis, TCR association rates were observed to vary by HLA locus, being highest for DRB1 and lowest for HLA-C.

There are 17 residues in the CDR3. CDR1 and CDR2 (germline): LNHDA, SQIVND (reference sequence). The trim removed 5 bases at V and 0 bases at J, leaving 9 bases unmatched. This PCR relied on a set of 60 Vbeta primers and 13 Jbeta primers. Some clones are missing from TCRdb's copy, which holds only in-frame ones; the method was immunoSEQ multiplex PCR. The data contain fewer than 250,000 clones, around 81% of them seen just once; the ten biggest clones take up 10% to 13%. With respect to this clone: Its antigen is unidentified.

Sequencing was carried out using PBMCs. This rearrangement joins TRBV19 to TRBJ2-4, with 8 bases lining up with TRBD2. The TCR originated in a woman aged 45-59 years in good health and CMV-seropositive. Written as DNA, the CDR3 is TGTGCCAGTAGTCCCCGTTTAGCGGGGTTAGCCAAAAACATTCAGTACTTC. Protein sequence: CASSPRLAGLAKNIQYF.